What follows are 20 T cell receptor beta chains derived from one specimen sequenced in a study of blood T cell repertoires in COVID-19. Sequencing was performed with immunoSEQ multiplex PCR; in TCRdb, only in-frame clones are kept and a portion is missing. The profile shows 380,000 or so clones, roughly 90% of them singletons. The sample comprised PBMCs or T cells enriched from blood (not recorded which). These receptors all come from a woman aged 30 to 39 with acute COVID-19.

The gene calls are TRBV6-7 and TRBJ1-6; 8 bases are shared with TRBD1. TRBV6-7 is designated an ORF whose function remains uncertain. There are 17 residues in the CDR3. Losses at the gene ends were 2 bases for V and 2 bases for J; bases not matched to a gene: 5. The DNA for the CDR3 is TGTGCCAGCAGTTACCCCCAGGGGGCCCCCTATAATTCACCCCTCCACTTT. As protein: CASSYPQGAPYNSPLHF.

The rearrangement links TRBV6-1 to TRBJ1-1, with D perhaps matching TRBD1 (5 bases). The CDR3 runs 15 residues. Trimming took 2 bases from V and 5 from J, leaving 15 bases between them. Germline V gives CDR1 MNHNS, CDR2 SASEGT. CDR3 region: CASSERSRVGTEAFF. The CDR3 region has the DNA TGTGCCAGCAGTGAAAGGTCCAGGGTGGGGACTGAAGCTTTCTTT.

The chain couples TRBV15 to TRBJ2-3; maybe TRBD1 (6 bases). Germline values: CDR1 LNHNV, CDR2 YYDKDF (reference sequence). The CDR3 has 15 amino acids. The V gene lost 1 base and the J gene lost 2 bases, with 10 bases spanning the gap. In DNA form, the CDR3 reads TGTGCCACCAGCAGAGTAGGGGGAGACACAGATACGCAGTATTTT. Translation gives CATSRVGGDTDTQYF. The full variable domain, completed using reference TRBV15 and TRBJ2-3, is DAMVIQNPRYQVTQFGKPVTLSCSQTLNHNVMYWYQQKSSQAPKLLFHYYDKDFNNEADTPDNFQSRRPNTSFCFLDIRSPGLGDTAMYLCATSRVGGDTDTQYFGPGTRLTVL.

The V call is TRBV9, the J call TRBJ1-2; 10 bases agree with TRBD1. CDR1 and CDR2 from the germline V gene are SGDLS and YYNGEE. Trimming took 0 bases from V and 4 from J; bases not matched to a gene: 18. This CDR3 is built from 20 residues. Written as DNA, the CDR3 is TGTGCCAGCAGCGTAGCTTCGAGGGGGACAGGGGCTCTCCGCGGCTATGGCTACACCTTC. Protein product: CASSVASRGTGALRGYGYTF. Variable domain in full (rest from reference TRBV9 and TRBJ1-2): DSGVTQTPKHLITATGQRVTLRCSPRSGDLSVYWYQQSLDQGLQFLIQYYNGEERAKGNILERFSAQQFPDLHSELNLSSLELGDSALYFCASSVASRGTGALRGYGYTFGSGTRLTVV.

The V gene is TRBV25-1, the J gene TRBJ2-5; 7 nucleotides line up with TRBD1. The germline gives CDR1 MGHDK, CDR2 SYGVNS. The CDR3 is 15 amino acids. Trimming took 1 base from V and 5 from J; bases not matched to a gene: 7. In DNA form, the CDR3 reads TGTGCCAGCAGTGAATGGTCAGGGGGTGAGGAGACCCAGTACTTC. Translation: CASSEWSGGEETQYF.

The genes are TRBV30 and TRBJ2-1; weak D call: TRBD2 (6 bases). Germline CDR1 is GTSNPN and CDR2 is SVGIG (reference sequence). CDR3 length: 14 residues. V lost 3 bases and J 1 base, leaving 10 bases between the germline ends. The CDR3 reads CAWSAGGSYNEQFF. The CDR3 DNA is TGTGCCTGGAGCGCTGGGGGGTCCTACAATGAGCAGTTCTTC.

V and J are TRBV19 and TRBJ2-1; 7 bases are shared with TRBD2. Trimming cost V 4 bases and J 10 bases; bases outside gene matches: 4. Germline assignment: CDR1 LNHDA and CDR2 SQIVND (reference sequence). CDR3 length: 12 amino acids. Here the CDR3 reads CASSRDYREQFF. In DNA form, the CDR3 reads TGTGCCAGTAGTAGGGACTATAGGGAGCAGTTCTTC.

This chain uses TRBV5-6 with TRBJ2-3; 11 positions agree with TRBD2. Germline CDR1 SGHDT, CDR2 YYEEEE. The trim removed 1 base at V and 0 bases at J, leaving 4 bases unmatched. This CDR3 contains 17 residues. The CDR3 protein is CASSLPGTSGSTDTQYF. The CDR3 DNA reads TGTGCCAGCAGCTTGCCCGGGACTAGCGGTAGCACAGATACGCAGTATTTT.

The V and J genes are TRBV20-1 and TRBJ2-5; tentatively, D is TRBD1 (5 bases). CDR3 length: 11 residues. The germline CDR1 and CDR2 sequences are DFQATT and SNEGSKA (reference sequence). V was trimmed by 0 bases and J by 10 bases, leaving 9 bases between them. CDR3 loop: CSAREGQLQYF. CDR3 in DNA: TGCAGTGCTAGAGAGGGGCAACTCCAGTACTTC.

V and J are TRBV13 and TRBJ2-2; 8 bases align to TRBD2. CDR3 size: 16 residues. Germline CDR1 is PRHDT and CDR2 is FYEKMQ (reference sequence). Trimming at V came to 5 bases and at J to 1 base, leaving 6 bases not matched to a gene. In DNA, the CDR3 is TGTGCCAGCAGCCCCGACAGCGGGGGGAACACCGGGGAGCTGTTTTTT. Translating it yields CASSPDSGGNTGELFF.

Comment on this clone: Other nucleotide sequences from this sample produce the same CDR3. The gene calls are TRBV4-1 and TRBJ2-7; TRBD1 agrees at 10 bases. The V gene end was trimmed by 9 bases and the J gene end by 5 bases; junction bases not matched to a gene: 10. The CDR3 sequence is 14 residues long. Per germline, CDR1 MGHRA and CDR2 YSYEKL. The CDR3 DNA is TGCGCCAGATCCCCGGGACAGGGGAACCACGAGCAGTACTTC. As protein: CARSPGQGNHEQYF.

This clone was counted once. The chain is built from TRBV6-4 and TRBJ1-6; a possible D gene is TRBD1 (5 bases). Germline V gene lookup returns CDR1 MRHNA and CDR2 SNTAGT. The V and J ends lost 6 bases and 5 bases respectively, with 11 bases between them. The CDR3 totals 14 residues. CDR3 residues: CASRSGGNNSPLHF. The CDR3 DNA follows: TGTGCCAGCAGGAGTGGGGGGAATAATTCACCCCTCCACTTT.

This sequence joins TRBV7-3 and TRBJ1-1; D is unclear. The CDR3 spans 14 residues. Germline V gene lookup returns CDR1 SGHTA and CDR2 FQGTGA. V shed 5 bases and J shed 4 bases, with 14 bases lying between them. DNA for the CDR3: TGTGCCAGCAGCCCCGGAGGAATTTCCACTGAAGCTTTCTTT. This gives the protein CASSPGGISTEAFF.

V and J are TRBV6-2 or TRBV6-3 and TRBJ2-7, with 10 nucleotides matching TRBD2. The CDR3 has 13 amino acids. Germline CDR1 reads MNHEY; CDR2 reads SVGEGT. Trimming at V came to 2 bases and at J to 6 bases, leaving 1 base not matched to a gene. The CDR3 coding sequence is TGTGCCAGCAGTTACGAGCGGGGGGGCGAGCAGTACTTC. Translation gives CASSYERGGEQYF.

The V call is TRBV24-1, the J call TRBJ2-3; D is perhaps TRBD2 (6 bases). The germline gives CDR1 KGHDR, CDR2 SFDVKD. Trimming pared 0 bases from V and 1 base from J, leaving 13 bases between. The CDR3 runs to 17 residues. The CDR3 nucleotides read TGTGCCACCAGTGATTTGCGGGCGGGGCCGGGCACAGATACGCAGTATTTT. Its translation is CATSDLRAGPGTDTQYF.

The CDR3 reads CASSEQGGTEAFF. CDR3 coding DNA: TGCGCCAGCAGTGAACAGGGGGGAACTGAAGCTTTCTTT. The chain employs TRBV10-2 and TRBJ1-1, with 8 bases fitting TRBD1. The germline gives CDR1 WSHSY, CDR2 SAAADI. The trim removed 3 bases at V and 5 bases at J, leaving 2 bases unmatched. This CDR3 is 13 amino acids long.

This clone showed up just a few times. V is TRBV27 and J is TRBJ1-3; 7 bases match TRBD1. The CDR3 has 15 amino acids. Per the germline V gene, CDR1 is MNHEY and CDR2 is SMNVEV (reference sequence). V dropped 6 bases and J dropped 0; count of bases not matched to a gene: 5. DNA of the CDR3: TGTGCCAGCAGAGACAGGGTCCGCTCTGGAAACACCATATATTTT. Encoded protein: CASRDRVRSGNTIYF.

The chain employs TRBV4-1 and TRBJ2-7, with TRBD1 matching over 7 bases. Trimming at V came to 5 bases and at J to 5 bases, leaving 12 bases not matched to a gene. This CDR3 comprises 15 residues. Germline V gene lookup returns CDR1 MGHRA and CDR2 YSYEKL. The DNA for the CDR3 is TGCGCCAGCAGCTCGCCCCCGACAGGGTTCAACGAGCAGTACTTC. Amino acid sequence: CASSSPPTGFNEQYF.

This chain uses TRBV9 with TRBJ2-7; 8 nucleotides match TRBD1. Germline V gene sequence: CDR1 SGDLS, CDR2 YYNGEE. The CDR3 sequence is 17 residues long. V shed 3 bases and J 1 base; nucleotides not matched to a gene: 12. This chain's CDR3 is CASSAEGVTGESYEQYF. For the CDR3, the DNA is TGTGCCAGCAGCGCCGAGGGGGTGACAGGGGAATCCTACGAGCAGTACTTC.

The chain couples TRBV12-3 or TRBV12-4 to TRBJ1-1; D perhaps matches TRBD1 (6 bases). The CDR3 contains 13 residues. V was shortened by 7 bases and J by 4 bases, with 13 bases between the two germline ends. In DNA form, the CDR3 reads TGTGCCAGCACCAGGCCCAGGGGCACTGAAGCTTTCTTT. This gives the protein CASTRPRGTEAFF.